This is a list of T cell receptor beta chains from one sample in a study of blood T cells in healthy people across ages. TCRdb fed the 5' RACE reads into MiXCR, producing one record per CDR3 protein. The sample carries about a million distinct CDR3 sequences, roughly 51% recorded once. What was sequenced was blood. The receptors here all came from a woman aged 55-70 years in good health. Each CDR3 is given with its conserved first and last residue. The D gene is left open where the match is weak. Clone size, where shown, is once, few, many, or a class for clones that have expanded.

few	TRBV12-3/TRBV12-4	TRBJ1-2	NA	CASRTMGVYGYTF	TGTGCCAGCAGGACAATGGGTGTTTATGGCTACACCTTC
NA	TRBV2	TRBJ2-7	NA	CASLVEEGYEQYF	TGTGCCAGCCTCGTCGAGGAGGGCTACGAGCAGTACTTC
few	TRBV12-3/TRBV12-4	TRBJ2-3	NA	CASSPGPKPQYF	TGTGCCAGCAGTCCCGGGCCCAAGCCGCAGTATTTT
NA	TRBV2	TRBJ2-7	TRBD1	CASSELGTGVTYEQYF	TGTGCCAGCAGTGAACTCGGGACAGGGGTTACCTACGAGCAGTACTTC
NA	TRBV15	TRBJ2-1	NA	CATSRGAAANNEQFF	TGTGCCACCAGCAGGGGGGCCGCAGCTAATAATGAGCAGTTCTTC
few	TRBV2	TRBJ1-2	TRBD1	CASSERQTGSYTF	TGTGCCAGCAGTGAAAGGCAGACAGGGTCCTACACCTTC
NA	TRBV7-6	TRBJ2-3	TRBD1	CASSLAFSLDRVGVDTQYF	TGTGCCAGCAGCTTAGCGTTCTCATTGGACAGGGTAGGGGTGGATACGCAGTATTTT
few	TRBV20-1	TRBJ2-7	TRBD2	CSARLAGEYEQYF	TGCAGTGCTAGGCTAGCGGGAGAGTACGAGCAGTACTTC
NA	TRBV7-6	TRBJ2-3	NA	CASSLRPRDTQYF	TGTGCCAGCAGCTTACGACCCAGGGATACGCAGTATTTT
NA	TRBV20-1	TRBJ2-7	TRBD2	CGATPAGGYYNEQYF	TGCGGTGCTACCCCGGCGGGAGGATACTACAATGAGCAGTACTTC
NA	TRBV27	TRBJ2-7	TRBD1	CASSLLGTGGMQEQYF	TGTGCCAGCAGTTTATTGGGGACAGGGGGTATGCAGGAGCAGTACTTC
few	TRBV28	TRBJ2-7	TRBD1	CATGQGIYEQYF	TGTGCCACCGGACAGGGGATTTACGAGCAGTACTTC
NA	TRBV3-1	TRBJ1-6	TRBD1	CASSLTPDRVSRYLHF	TGTGCCAGCAGCCTGACCCCGGACAGGGTTAGTCGGTACCTCCACTTT
NA	TRBV20-1	TRBJ2-7	NA	CSAPRLWATYEQYF	TGCAGTGCTCCCCGGTTGTGGGCTACCTACGAGCAGTACTTC
NA	TRBV7-2	TRBJ1-5	NA	CASSLIGLSNQPQHF	TGTGCCAGCAGCTTAATCGGATTGTCGAATCAGCCCCAGCATTTT
few	TRBV5-1	TRBJ2-5	NA	CASSRGLPQEETQYF	TGCGCCAGCAGCCGCGGACTACCCCAGGAGGAGACCCAGTACTTC
many	TRBV6-1	TRBJ2-7	NA	CASSEQGGPYEQYF	TGTGCCAGCAGTGAACAGGGTGGGCCCTACGAGCAGTACTTC
NA	TRBV20-1	TRBJ2-5	NA	CSGEGGREETQYF	TGCAGTGGCGAAGGGGGGCGCGAAGAGACCCAGTACTTC
NA	TRBV20-1	TRBJ1-1	NA	CSARGLSGNTEAFF	TGCAGTGCTAGAGGGCTTAGTGGGAACACTGAAGCTTTCTTT
NA	TRBV7-9	TRBJ2-5	TRBD1	CASSLAEWDSEETQYF	TGTGCCAGCAGCTTAGCGGAGTGGGACAGTGAGGAGACCCAGTACTTC
NA	TRBV5-1	TRBJ2-7	NA	CASSTQGPSAYEQYF	TGCGCCAGCAGCACACAGGGTCCGAGTGCCTACGAGCAGTACTTC
NA	TRBV7-2	TRBJ2-3	TRBD2	CASSTGLAEDTQYF	TGTGCCAGCAGCACGGGACTAGCGGAAGATACGCAGTATTTT
NA	TRBV7-2	TRBJ2-3	NA	CASSLTSGFPRRTDTQYF	TGTGCCAGCAGCTTAACTAGTGGTTTCCCTAGGCGCACAGATACGCAGTATTTT
NA	TRBV2	TRBJ2-3	NA	CASRGLGGQYF	TGTGCCAGCAGGGGCCTAGGAGGGCAGTATTTT
NA	TRBV20-1	TRBJ2-5	TRBD2	CSARPTSGNSFLETQYF	TGCAGTGCTAGGCCGACTAGCGGAAATTCCTTTTTAGAGACCCAGTACTTC
NA	TRBV10-3	TRBJ2-3	NA	CAISGANTDTQYF	TGTGCCATCAGTGGGGCCAACACAGATACGCAGTATTTT
NA	TRBV27	TRBJ2-6	TRBD2	CASSLLLAGPSGANVLTF	TGTGCCAGCAGTTTATTACTAGCGGGGCCCTCTGGGGCCAACGTCCTGACTTTC
NA	TRBV7-2	TRBJ2-3	NA	CASSLMLAPSTDTQYF	TGTGCCAGCAGCTTAATGCTAGCCCCTAGCACAGATACGCAGTATTTT
NA	TRBV2	TRBJ2-7	NA	CASSDSGRHYEQYF	TGTGCCAGCAGTGATTCCGGGAGACACTACGAGCAGTACTTC
NA	TRBV28	TRBJ2-3	TRBD2	CATGSGSQDTQYF	TGTGCCACCGGTAGCGGGAGTCAAGATACGCAGTATTTT
NA	TRBV28	TRBJ1-2	TRBD1	CATNSGTGVIGYTF	TGTGCCACTAATTCCGGGACAGGGGTTATTGGCTACACCTTC
NA	TRBV10-3	TRBJ2-7	NA	CAISDLRSRMGSYEQYF	TGTGCCATCAGTGACCTCAGATCAAGGATGGGGTCCTACGAGCAGTACTTC
NA	TRBV29-1	TRBJ2-1	NA	CSVAKEGEQFF	TGCAGCGTTGCAAAAGAGGGTGAGCAGTTCTTC
NA	TRBV29-1	TRBJ2-1	NA	CSVYSARSYNEQFF	TGCAGCGTTTACTCAGCGAGGTCCTACAATGAGCAGTTCTTC
few	TRBV10-3	TRBJ1-2	NA	CAISESLGYKFGYTF	TGTGCCATCAGTGAGTCGCTAGGGTATAAGTTTGGCTACACCTTC
NA	TRBV7-9	TRBJ2-7	NA	CASSPQLSYEQYF	TGTGCCAGCAGCCCACAACTCTCCTACGAGCAGTACTTC
NA	TRBV4-2	TRBJ2-7	TRBD2	CASSPTSGNPYEQYF	TGTGCCAGCAGCCCGACTAGCGGGAACCCCTACGAGCAGTACTTC
NA	TRBV29-1	TRBJ2-5	TRBD1	CSAMGGQGAELETQYF	TGCAGCGCCATGGGGGGACAGGGGGCCGAATTAGAGACCCAGTACTTC
NA	TRBV27	TRBJ2-7	NA	CASSSLSPSYEQYF	TGTGCCAGCAGTTCCCTTTCCCCCTCCTACGAGCAGTACTTC
once	TRBV7-3	TRBJ2-5	NA	CASSFQGGGQETQYF	TGTGCCAGCAGCTTCCAGGGAGGTGGGCAAGAGACCCAGTACTTC
NA	TRBV20-1	TRBJ2-3	TRBD2	CSADVGGEGDTQYF	TGCAGTGCCGACGTAGGAGGGGAGGGTGATACGCAGTATTTT
NA	TRBV7-3	TRBJ2-1	NA	CASSLAGTTSFNEQFF	TGTGCCAGCAGCTTAGCCGGGACAACCTCTTTCAATGAGCAGTTCTTC